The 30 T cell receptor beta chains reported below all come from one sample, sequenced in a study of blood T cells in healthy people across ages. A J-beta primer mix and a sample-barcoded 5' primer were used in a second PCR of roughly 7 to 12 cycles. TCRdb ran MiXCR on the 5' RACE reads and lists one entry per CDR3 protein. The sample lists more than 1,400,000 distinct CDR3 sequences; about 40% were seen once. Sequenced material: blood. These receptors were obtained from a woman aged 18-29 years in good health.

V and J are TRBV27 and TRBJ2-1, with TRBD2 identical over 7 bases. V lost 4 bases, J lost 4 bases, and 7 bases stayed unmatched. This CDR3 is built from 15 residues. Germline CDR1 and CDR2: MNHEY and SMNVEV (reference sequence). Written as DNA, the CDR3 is TGTGCCAGCAGTTCCCTCGGCGGGAGATACAATGAGCAGTTCTTC. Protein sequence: CASSSLGGRYNEQFF.

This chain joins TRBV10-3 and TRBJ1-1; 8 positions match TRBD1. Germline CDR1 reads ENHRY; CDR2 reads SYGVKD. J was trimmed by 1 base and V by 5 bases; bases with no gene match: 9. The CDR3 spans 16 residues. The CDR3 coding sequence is TGTGCCATCAGTTCCGGACAGGGAGGCGCGAACACTGAAGCTTTCTTT. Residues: CAISSGQGGANTEAFF.

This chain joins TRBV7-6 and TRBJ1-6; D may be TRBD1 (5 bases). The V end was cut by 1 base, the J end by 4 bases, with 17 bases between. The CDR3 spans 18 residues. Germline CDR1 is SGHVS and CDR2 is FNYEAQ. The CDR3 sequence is CASSLEGLGGFYNSPLHF. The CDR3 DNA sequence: TGTGCCAGCAGCTTAGAGGGGCTTGGGGGATTTTATAATTCACCCCTCCACTTT.

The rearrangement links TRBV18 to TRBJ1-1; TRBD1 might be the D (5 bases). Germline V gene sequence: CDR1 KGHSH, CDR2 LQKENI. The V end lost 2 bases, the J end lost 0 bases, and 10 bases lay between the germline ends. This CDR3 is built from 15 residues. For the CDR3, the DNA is TGTGCCAGCTCACCATCAGGGCAATTGAACACTGAAGCTTTCTTT. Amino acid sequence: CASSPSGQLNTEAFF.

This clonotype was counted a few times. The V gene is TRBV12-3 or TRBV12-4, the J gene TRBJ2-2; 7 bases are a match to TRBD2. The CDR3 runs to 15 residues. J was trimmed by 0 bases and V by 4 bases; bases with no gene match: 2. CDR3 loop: CASSSTSANTGELFF. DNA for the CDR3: TGTGCCAGCAGTTCCACTAGCGCGAACACCGGGGAGCTGTTTTTT.

CDR3 bases: TGTGCCAGCAGTTTAGGGACACAACCTCCTGGCTATGGCTACACCTTC. It is translated as CASSLGTQPPGYGYTF. The chain links TRBV12-3 or TRBV12-4 to TRBJ1-2; D might be TRBD1 (5 bases). There are 16 residues in the CDR3. Trimming shortened V by 1 base and J by 4 bases, and 16 bases separated the two germline ends.

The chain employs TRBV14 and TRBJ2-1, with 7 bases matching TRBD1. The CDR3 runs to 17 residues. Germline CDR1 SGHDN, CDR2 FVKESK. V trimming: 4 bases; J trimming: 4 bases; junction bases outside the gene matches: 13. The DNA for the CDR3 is TGTGCCAGCAGCCGGGACAGAACCCGTTCGGGTTACAATGAGCAGTTCTTC. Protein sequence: CASSRDRTRSGYNEQFF.

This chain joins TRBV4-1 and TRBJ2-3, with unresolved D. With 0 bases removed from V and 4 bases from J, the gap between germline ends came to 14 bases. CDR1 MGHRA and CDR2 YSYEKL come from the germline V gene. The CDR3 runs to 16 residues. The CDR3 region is CASSQDPHEVADTQYF. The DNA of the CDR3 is TGCGCCAGCAGCCAAGACCCGCACGAGGTGGCAGATACGCAGTATTTT.

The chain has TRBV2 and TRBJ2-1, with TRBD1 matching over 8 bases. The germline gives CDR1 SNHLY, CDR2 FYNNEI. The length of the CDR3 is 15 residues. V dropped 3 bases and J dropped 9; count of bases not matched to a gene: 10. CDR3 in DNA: TGTGCCAGCAGTGATGTTTCAGGGGGCCACAGTGAGCAGTTCTTC. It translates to CASSDVSGGHSEQFF.

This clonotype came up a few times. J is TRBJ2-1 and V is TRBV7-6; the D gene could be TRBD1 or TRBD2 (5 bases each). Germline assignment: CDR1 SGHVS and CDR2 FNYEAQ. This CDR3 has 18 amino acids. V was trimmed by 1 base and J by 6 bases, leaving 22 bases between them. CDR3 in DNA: TGTGCCAGCAGCTTAGAACCCCCGGGGCCCAGTGGGGGCAATGAGCAGTTCTTC. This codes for CASSLEPPGPSGGNEQFF.

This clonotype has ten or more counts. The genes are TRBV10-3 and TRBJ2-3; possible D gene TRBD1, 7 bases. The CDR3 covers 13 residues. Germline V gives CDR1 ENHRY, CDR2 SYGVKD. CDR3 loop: CGTRDRRTDTQYF. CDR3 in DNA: TGTGGGACGCGGGACAGACGCACAGATACGCAGTATTTT.

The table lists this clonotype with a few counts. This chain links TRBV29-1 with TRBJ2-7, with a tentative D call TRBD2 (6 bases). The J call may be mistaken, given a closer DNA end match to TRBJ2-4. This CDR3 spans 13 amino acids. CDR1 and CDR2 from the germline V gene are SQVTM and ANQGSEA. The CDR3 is CSVDQGAGSIQYF. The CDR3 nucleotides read TGCAGCGTTGATCAAGGGGCGGGAAGCATTCAGTACTTC.

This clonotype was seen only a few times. As DNA, the CDR3 is TGTGCCGAGCCCGCCGGCCCCCTGCGCACAGATACGCAGTATTTT. This gives the protein CAEPAGPLRTDTQYF. This chain uses TRBV6-5 with TRBJ2-3; D is uncertain. Germline values: CDR1 MNHEY, CDR2 SVGAGI. V was trimmed by 11 bases and J by 1 base, leaving 19 bases between them. The CDR3 has 15 amino acids.

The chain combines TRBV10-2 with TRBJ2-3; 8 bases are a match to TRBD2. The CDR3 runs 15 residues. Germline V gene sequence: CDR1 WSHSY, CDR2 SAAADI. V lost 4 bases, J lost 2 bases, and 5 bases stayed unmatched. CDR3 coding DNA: TGCGCCAGCAGTGCTACTAGCGGCTTCACAGATACGCAGTATTTT. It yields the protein CASSATSGFTDTQYF.

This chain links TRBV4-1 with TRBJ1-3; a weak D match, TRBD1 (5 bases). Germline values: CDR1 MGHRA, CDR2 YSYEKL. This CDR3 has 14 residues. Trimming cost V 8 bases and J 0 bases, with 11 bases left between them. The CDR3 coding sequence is TGCGCCAGCGAGGGCGACAGCTCTGGAAACACCATATATTTT. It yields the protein CASEGDSSGNTIYF.

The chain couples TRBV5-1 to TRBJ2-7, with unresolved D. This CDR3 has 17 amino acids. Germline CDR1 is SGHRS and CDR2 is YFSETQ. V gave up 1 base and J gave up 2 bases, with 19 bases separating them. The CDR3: CASSLMVLRGLAYEQYF. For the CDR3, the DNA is TGCGCCAGCAGCTTGATGGTCCTCCGAGGATTAGCCTACGAGCAGTACTTC.

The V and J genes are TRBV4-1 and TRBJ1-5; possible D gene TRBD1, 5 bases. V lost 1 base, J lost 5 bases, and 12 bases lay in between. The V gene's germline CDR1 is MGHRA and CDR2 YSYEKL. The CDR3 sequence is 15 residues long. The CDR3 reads CASSQVVRADQPQHF. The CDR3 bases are TGCGCCAGCAGCCAAGTGGTCAGGGCTGATCAGCCCCAGCATTTT.

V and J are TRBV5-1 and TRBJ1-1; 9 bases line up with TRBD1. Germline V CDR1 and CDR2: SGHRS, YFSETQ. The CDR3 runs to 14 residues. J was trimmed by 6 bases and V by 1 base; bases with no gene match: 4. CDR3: CASSLRTGDAEAFF. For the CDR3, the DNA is TGCGCCAGCAGCTTGAGGACAGGGGACGCTGAAGCTTTCTTT.

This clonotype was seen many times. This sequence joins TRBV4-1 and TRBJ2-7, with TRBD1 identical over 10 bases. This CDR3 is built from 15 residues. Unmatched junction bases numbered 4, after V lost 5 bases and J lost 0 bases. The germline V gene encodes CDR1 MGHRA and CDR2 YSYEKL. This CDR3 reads CASSAGQGSSYEQYF. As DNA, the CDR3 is TGCGCCAGCAGCGCGGGACAGGGGAGCTCCTACGAGCAGTACTTC.

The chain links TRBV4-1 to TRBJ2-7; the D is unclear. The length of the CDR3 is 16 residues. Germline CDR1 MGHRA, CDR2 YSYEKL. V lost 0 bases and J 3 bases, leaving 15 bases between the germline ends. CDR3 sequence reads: CASSQDVSNNYYEQYF. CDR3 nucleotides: TGCGCCAGCAGCCAAGATGTCTCTAACAATTACTACGAGCAGTACTTC.

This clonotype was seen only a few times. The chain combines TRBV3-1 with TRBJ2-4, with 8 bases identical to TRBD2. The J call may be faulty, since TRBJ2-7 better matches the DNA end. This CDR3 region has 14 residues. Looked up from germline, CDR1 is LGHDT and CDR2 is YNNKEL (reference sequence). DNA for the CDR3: TGTGCCAGCAGCCAAAGCGGGAGAGACTACGAGCAGTACTTC. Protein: CASSQSGRDYEQYF.

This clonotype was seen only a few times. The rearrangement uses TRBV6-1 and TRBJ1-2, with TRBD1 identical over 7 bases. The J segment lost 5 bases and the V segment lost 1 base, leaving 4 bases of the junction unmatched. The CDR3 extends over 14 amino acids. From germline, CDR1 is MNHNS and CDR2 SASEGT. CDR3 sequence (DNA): TGTGCCAGCAGTGAAGATAACAGGGGTTATGGCTACACCTTC. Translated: CASSEDNRGYGYTF.

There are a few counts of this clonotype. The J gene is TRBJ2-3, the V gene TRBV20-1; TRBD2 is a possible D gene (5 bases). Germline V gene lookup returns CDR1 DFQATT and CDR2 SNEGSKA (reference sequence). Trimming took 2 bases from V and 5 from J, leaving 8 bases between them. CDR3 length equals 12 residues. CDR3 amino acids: CSARLAVDTQYF. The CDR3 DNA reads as TGCAGTGCTAGACTAGCTGTAGATACGCAGTATTTT.

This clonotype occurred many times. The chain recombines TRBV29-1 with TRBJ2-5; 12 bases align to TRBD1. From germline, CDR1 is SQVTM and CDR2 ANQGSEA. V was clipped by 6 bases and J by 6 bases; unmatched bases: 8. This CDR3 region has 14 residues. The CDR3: CSVYGTGGEKTQYF. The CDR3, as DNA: TGCAGCGTATACGGGACAGGGGGCGAAAAGACCCAGTACTTC.

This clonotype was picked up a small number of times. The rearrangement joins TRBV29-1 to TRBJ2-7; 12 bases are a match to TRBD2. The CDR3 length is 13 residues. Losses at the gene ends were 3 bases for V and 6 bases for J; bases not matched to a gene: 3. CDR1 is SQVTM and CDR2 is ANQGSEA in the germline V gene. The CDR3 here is CSVDPLAGGEQYF. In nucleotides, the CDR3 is TGCAGCGTTGACCCACTAGCGGGGGGCGAGCAGTACTTC.

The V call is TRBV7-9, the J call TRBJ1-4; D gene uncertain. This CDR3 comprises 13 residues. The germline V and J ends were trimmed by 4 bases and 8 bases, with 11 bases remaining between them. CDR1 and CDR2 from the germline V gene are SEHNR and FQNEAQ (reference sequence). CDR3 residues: CASSWKEREKLFF. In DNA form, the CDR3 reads TGTGCCAGCAGCTGGAAAGAAAGGGAAAAACTGTTTTTT.

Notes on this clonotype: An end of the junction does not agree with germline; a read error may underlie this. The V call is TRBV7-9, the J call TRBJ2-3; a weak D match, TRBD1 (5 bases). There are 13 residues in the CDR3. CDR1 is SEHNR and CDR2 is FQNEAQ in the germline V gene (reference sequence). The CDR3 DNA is TGTGCCTGCAGCCCAGGGTTCACAGATACGCAGTATTTT. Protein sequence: CACSPGFTDTQYF.

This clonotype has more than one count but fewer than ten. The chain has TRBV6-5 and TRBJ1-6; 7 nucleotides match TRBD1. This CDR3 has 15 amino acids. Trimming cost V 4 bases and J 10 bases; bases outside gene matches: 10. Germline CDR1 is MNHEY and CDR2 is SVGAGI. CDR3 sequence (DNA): TGTGCCAGCAGTTTGGACTCCAGGGGGATATCACCCCTCCACTTT. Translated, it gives CASSLDSRGISPLHF.

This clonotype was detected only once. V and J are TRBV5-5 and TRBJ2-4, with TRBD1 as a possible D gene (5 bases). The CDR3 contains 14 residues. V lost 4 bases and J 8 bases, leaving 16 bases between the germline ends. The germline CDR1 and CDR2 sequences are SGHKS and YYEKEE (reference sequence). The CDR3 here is CASSPAGRVDIQYF. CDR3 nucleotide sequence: TGTGCCAGCAGCCCGGCCGGCAGGGTGGACATTCAGTACTTC.

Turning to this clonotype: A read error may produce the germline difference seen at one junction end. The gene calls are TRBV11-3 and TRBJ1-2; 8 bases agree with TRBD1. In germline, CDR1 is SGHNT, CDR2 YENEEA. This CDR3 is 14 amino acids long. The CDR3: CASSLTGTGDGCTF. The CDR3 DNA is TGTGCCAGCAGCTTAACCGGGACAGGCGATGGCTGCACCTTC.